Listed below are T cell receptor beta chains from one sample, sequenced in a study of shared clonotypes between healthy human individuals. Clones were sequenced by immunoSEQ multiplex PCR, and TCRdb holds only the in-frame ones, with some missing. The sample includes some 500,000 clones, 95% to 97% seen only once; the top ten take approximately 0.062%. Source material: naive CD4+ T cells sorted from blood. Receptors originate from a woman in her thirties in good health. Each CDR3 is given with its conserved first and last residue.

>TRBJ2-1|TRBV5-1
CASRPPGLAYNEQFF
>TRBJ2-2|TRBV10-1
CASSEWGLSLTGELFF
>TRBJ2-7|TRBV28
CASSPGRQDEQYF
>TRBJ1-1|TRBV28
CASSTRGLGPRNTEAFF
>TRBJ2-1|TRBV11-2
CASSLYATLGDEQFF
>TRBJ2-7|TRBV28
CASSWDNPSRYEQYF
>TRBJ2-3|TRBV11-2
CASSLDVTNVPGLATNTQYF
>TRBJ1-4|TRBV28
CASSQGKLFF
>TRBJ2-5|TRBV5-4
CASSKGTGAGETQYF
>TRBJ2-7|TRBV5-4
CASSLEAHESHEQYF
>TRBJ1-1|TRBV5-4
CASSLSTGVPEAFF
>TRBJ2-3|TRBV4-2
CASSQAASGSVDTQYF
>TRBJ2-7|TRBV10-2
CASSEPGQGYEQYF
>TRBJ1-1|TRBV30
CAWMGGPLRAFF
>TRBJ1-2|TRBV20-1
CSARGARGYTF
>TRBJ2-2|TRBV10-1
CASSSDLTGGELFF
>TRBJ1-4|TRBV5-8
CASSLEEGVGEKLFF
>TRBJ2-7|TRBV2
CASSVGLAVYEQYF
>TRBJ2-1|TRBV28
CASTPAGTPDSYNEQFF
>TRBJ2-7|TRBV28
CASSEDTNPFYEQYF
>TRBJ2-7|TRBV5-1
CASSLLDAGATYEQYF
>TRBJ1-1|TRBV5-8
CASSLEQGQGGTEAFF
>TRBJ1-5|TRBV27
CASSLLGVAQPQHF
>TRBJ1-5|TRBV6-1
CASRGKAGRPPQHF
>TRBJ2-7|TRBV6-6
CASTNATGGEQYF
>TRBJ2-5|TRBV27
CASSPDRVPGETQYF
>TRBJ2-7|TRBV18
CASSPSSSTTEQYF
>TRBJ2-7|TRBV18
CASSPDRRSSSYEQYF
>TRBJ2-3|TRBV27
CATRIEGGTDTQYF
>TRBJ2-7|TRBV5-4
CASSLPGTRYEQYF
>TRBJ1-2|TRBV5-8
CASSFNRPRYGYTF
>TRBJ2-7|TRBV27
CASSLSSRGAGYEQYF
>TRBJ1-2|TRBV20-1
CSSKPNYGYTF
>TRBJ2-7|TRBV28
CASSPYPVAGGEEQYF
>TRBJ2-3|TRBV13
CASKLTPGGPGTDTQYF
>TRBJ2-2|TRBV7-2
CASSLKGLAGVSAGELFF
>TRBJ2-3|TRBV27
CASSSIGGPASTDTQYF
>TRBJ1-3|TRBV28
CASRSGGNTIYF
>TRBJ1-5|TRBV9
CASSVAEGVQPQHF